The rows below give T cell receptor beta chains drawn from one sample of a study of identical twins. TCRdb recomputed calls from the 5' RACE reads with MiXCR, one row per CDR3 protein. The sample holds 1.5 million to 2 million distinct CDR3 sequences, around a third seen once. The specimen was cord blood. The source is a newborn girl in good health. CDR3s leave out the opening cysteine and the closing phenylalanine or tryptophan.

V	CDR3
TRBV20-1	SARDLLVNEQY
TRBV2	ASLGRVYNSPLH
TRBV27	ASRPLTGSSYEQY
TRBV7-9	ASSPGQFRYGYT
TRBV12-3/TRBV12-4	ASSFAPRSRDTQY
TRBV7-9	ASSLYQGGPTEAF
TRBV5-1	ASSLDGQKNTEAF
TRBV12-5	ASGLGVGGSYNEQF
TRBV29-1	SGVGDTNTEAF
TRBV2	ASSEPAGRGYGYT
TRBV3-1	ASSQDGRAEQF
TRBV20-1	SANALRGVSTDTQY
TRBV27	ASSEPAPIAGTSTGTQY
TRBV10-3	AISESTDTEAF
TRBV7-2	ASSSSCNEQF
TRBV13	ASSRLAVGRELF
TRBV20-1	SATTLGQGPPRGGYT
TRBV5-6	ASSLGQDTKQY
TRBV12-3/TRBV12-4	ADREAGTDVQY
TRBV11-2	ASSYNVRVQETQY
TRBV20-1	SARGRAAEAF
TRBV28	ASSSTPGLASNEQF
TRBV20-1	SVPGPQWGYT
TRBV18	ASSSTSGTGNEQF
TRBV7-2	ASSLFLAGSTGTGELF
TRBV15	ATSRDPVSTDTQY
TRBV2	ASRPREIPGETQY
TRBV5-5	ASSLVRGLNSPLH
TRBV10-3	AIQSGANVLT
TRBV3-1	ASSLRTGISYEQY
TRBV6-4	ASGGGLGNEQF
TRBV20-1	SASRLDSYEQY
TRBV11-2	ASSLYGDTEAF
TRBV11-2	ASSLDSVLTPYGYT
TRBV29-1	SVGPGLASNEQY
TRBV10-3	AISDWEQLSYEQY
TRBV20-1	SARERGQGNYGYT
TRBV29-1	SVEAPGQRTYEQY
TRBV5-1	ATSKGGTSTYNEQF
TRBV3-1	ASSQETLRDGSPLH
TRBV20-1	SARDLDRGSPLH
TRBV5-1	ASSIGTGETQY
TRBV11-2	ASTLTPYYEQF
TRBV9	ASSPSGTFYGYT
TRBV20-1	SAPEWADTGWQF
TRBV20-1	GVVETSSYEQY
TRBV11-2	ASRVLRGDSSYEQY
TRBV25-1	ASSYSNKVAGGGETQY
TRBV6-2/TRBV6-3	ASSYHPRQNTEAF